The following is a TCR beta chain sequence with its context. These data belong to a study of blood T cell repertoires in COVID-19. In germline, CDR1 is SGHAT, CDR2 FQNNGV. V lost 5 bases and J 7 bases, leaving 9 bases between the germline ends. There are 11 residues in the CDR3. The protocol was immunoSEQ multiplex PCR, while the TCRdb copy is restricted to in-frame clones and leaves out a portion. The sample yields tens of thousands of clones, approximately 91% seen once. The V call is TRBV11-2, the J call TRBJ2-7; unclear D gene. This receptor was taken from a woman of 80 years or more with acute or convalescent COVID-19. Material: peripheral blood. The CDR3 protein is CASSHHTEQYF. The CDR3 nucleotides read TGTGCCAGCAGCCACCACACAGAGCAGTACTTC.